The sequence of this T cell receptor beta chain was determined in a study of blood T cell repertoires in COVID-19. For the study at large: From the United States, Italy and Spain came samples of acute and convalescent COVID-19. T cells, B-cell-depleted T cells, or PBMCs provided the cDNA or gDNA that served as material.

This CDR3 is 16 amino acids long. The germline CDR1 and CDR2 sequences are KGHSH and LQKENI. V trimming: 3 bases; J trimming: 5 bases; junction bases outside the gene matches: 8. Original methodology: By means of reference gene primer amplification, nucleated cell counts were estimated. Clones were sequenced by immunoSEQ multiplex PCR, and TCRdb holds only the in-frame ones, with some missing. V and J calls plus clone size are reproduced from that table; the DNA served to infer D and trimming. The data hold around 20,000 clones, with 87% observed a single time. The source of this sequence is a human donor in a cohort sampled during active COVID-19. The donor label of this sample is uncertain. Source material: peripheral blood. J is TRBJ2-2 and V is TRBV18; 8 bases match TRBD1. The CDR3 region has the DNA TGTGCCAGCTCACCGGATGGGACAGGCTATACCGGGGAGCTGTTTTTT. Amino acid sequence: CASSPDGTGYTGELFF.